This T cell receptor beta chain was found in a study of vaccination effects on CD4 cells after COVID-19. The data were produced by immunoSEQ multiplex PCR, yet TCRdb's version contains in-frame clones alone and is incomplete. This table holds over 50,000 clones, around 73% found once. This clone was seen only a few times. The antigen remains unidentified. After expansion with viral peptide pools in the ViraFEST assay, antigen-specific CD4+ T cells were sequenced. It was after around eleven days of culture that CD4+ T cells were isolated. Each participant was given two doses of one vaccine (BNT162b2 or mRNA-1273). Each culture had half its medium swapped for IL-2 medium on days 3 and 7. The germline V and J ends were trimmed by 6 bases and 0 bases, with 3 bases remaining between them. CDR3 length: 12 amino acids. Per the germline V gene, CDR1 is MNHNY and CDR2 is SVGAGI (reference sequence).

V gene TRBV6-6 combines with J gene TRBJ1-3; no clear D gene. Sequences were derived from CD4+ T cells from PBMCs cultured with HCoV-229E spike peptides, sampled after COVID-19 vaccination. This clonotype originated in a human donor who received a COVID-19 vaccine. Here the CDR3 DNA reads TGTGCCAGCAGCCACTCTGGAAACACCATATATTTT. Its protein product is CASSHSGNTIYF.